Reported below is one T cell receptor (beta chain). Its antigen is currently unknown. The V gene lost 1 base and the J gene lost 2 bases, with 13 bases spanning the gap. CDR1 is LNHNV and CDR2 is YYDKDF in the germline V gene (reference sequence). This CDR3 is built from 16 residues. Assembly of TCR beta libraries relied on iRepertoire HTBI primers together with Arm-PCR of CDR3 regions. TCRdb recomputed calls from the multiplex PCR reads with MiXCR, one row per CDR3 protein. Here the sample spans a few hundred thousand distinct CDR3 sequences, 16% being singletons. Noted time point: newly diagnosed GD, antithyroid drugs for less than 3 months. PBMCs were the source of the RNA used for TCR sequencing. Graves' disease diagnosis followed American Thyroid Association guidelines. The sample is drawn from a study of regulatory T cells in long-lasting Graves disease. Points from the study as a whole: Newly diagnosed disease favored TRBV20-1 and TRBJ2-1 over persistent disease. Because few samples were included, accuracy may have been lower.

These data also formed part of another study, on T cells in Graves' hyperthyroidism and ophthalmopathy.

The chain recombines TRBV15 with TRBJ2-3; maybe TRBD2 (7 bases). This clonotype originated in a woman between 18 and 30 years old with Graves disease. The specimen was peripheral blood mononuclear cells (PBMCs), collected at new diagnosis, from a patient treated with antithyroid drugs. CDR3 in amino acids: CATSRARGANTDTQYF. Here the CDR3 DNA reads TGTGCCACCAGCAGAGCACGGGGGGCCAACACAGATACGCAGTATTTT.